What follows is one T cell receptor (beta chain) and its context. The data derive from a study of blood T cell repertoires in COVID-19. Germline values: CDR1 MGHDK, CDR2 SYGVNS. The length of the CDR3 is 16 residues. V lost 4 bases and J lost 3, with 16 bases in between. Under the authors' procedure: Counts of nucleated cells, estimated from reference gene primer amplification, were obtained. Clones were sequenced by immunoSEQ multiplex PCR, and TCRdb holds only the in-frame ones, with some missing. V and J calls plus clone size are reproduced from that table; the DNA served to infer D and trimming. Altogether 200,000 or so clones are present, around 85% being singletons, with the ten largest covering approximately 0.9%.

The receptor was derived from a man in his sixties with COVID-19, enrolled during active disease. Sequencing was performed on peripheral blood. J is TRBJ2-1 and V is TRBV25-1; TRBD1 might be the D (6 bases). CDR3: CASSAVTGFIYNEQFF. The CDR3 region has the DNA TGTGCCAGCAGTGCCGTTACAGGGTTTATCTACAATGAGCAGTTCTTC.